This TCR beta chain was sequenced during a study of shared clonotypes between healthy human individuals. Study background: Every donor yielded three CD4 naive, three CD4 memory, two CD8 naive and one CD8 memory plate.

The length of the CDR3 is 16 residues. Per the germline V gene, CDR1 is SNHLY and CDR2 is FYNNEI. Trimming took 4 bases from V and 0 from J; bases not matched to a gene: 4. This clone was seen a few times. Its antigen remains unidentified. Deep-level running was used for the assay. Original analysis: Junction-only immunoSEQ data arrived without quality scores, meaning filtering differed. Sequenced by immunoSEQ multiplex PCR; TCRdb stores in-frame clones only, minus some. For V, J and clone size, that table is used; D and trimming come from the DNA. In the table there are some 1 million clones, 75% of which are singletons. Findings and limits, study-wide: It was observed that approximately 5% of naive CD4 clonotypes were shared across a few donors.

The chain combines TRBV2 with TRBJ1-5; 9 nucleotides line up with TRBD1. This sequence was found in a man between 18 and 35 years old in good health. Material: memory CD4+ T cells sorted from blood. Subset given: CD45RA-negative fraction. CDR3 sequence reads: CASSVDRGGSNQPQHF. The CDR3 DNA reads TGTGCCAGCAGTGTGGACAGGGGTGGTAGCAATCAGCCCCAGCATTTT.